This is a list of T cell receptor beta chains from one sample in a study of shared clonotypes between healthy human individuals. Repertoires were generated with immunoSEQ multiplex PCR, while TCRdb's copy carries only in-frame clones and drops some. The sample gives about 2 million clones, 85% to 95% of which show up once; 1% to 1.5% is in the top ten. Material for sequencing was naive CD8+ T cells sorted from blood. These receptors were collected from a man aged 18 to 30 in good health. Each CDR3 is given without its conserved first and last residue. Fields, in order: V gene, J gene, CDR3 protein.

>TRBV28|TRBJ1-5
ASVQGFSNQPQH
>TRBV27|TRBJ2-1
ASSLSPIWGEQF
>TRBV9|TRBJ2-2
ASSVVASGGWELF
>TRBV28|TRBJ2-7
ASTRDSYEQY
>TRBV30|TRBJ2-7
AWSLGTHSSYEQY
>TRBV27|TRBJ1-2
ASSGRTGGENGYT
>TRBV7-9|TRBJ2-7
ASSLASETDRYEQY
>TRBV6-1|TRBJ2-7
ASSDGVSYEQY
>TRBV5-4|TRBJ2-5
ASSLAVGSEYQETQY
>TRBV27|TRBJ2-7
ASSSSWASGSSYEQY
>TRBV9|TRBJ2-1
ASSSQPRLAGIYNEQF
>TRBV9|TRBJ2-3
ASSVDGVTDTQY
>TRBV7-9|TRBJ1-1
ASSSLGYAHPNTEAF
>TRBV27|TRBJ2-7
ASSLPGYEQY
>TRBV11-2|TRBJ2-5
ASSSRTSGGETQY
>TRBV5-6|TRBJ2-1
ASSYEYNEQF
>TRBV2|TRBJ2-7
ASSEEASGYHEQY
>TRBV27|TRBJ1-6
ASGGWDTNSPLH
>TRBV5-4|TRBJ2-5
ASSLGWGQETQY
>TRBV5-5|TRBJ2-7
ASSLLGSKYEQY
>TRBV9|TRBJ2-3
ASSPEGTSLTDTQY
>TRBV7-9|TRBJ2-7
ASTLLAGYEQY
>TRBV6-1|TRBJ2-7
ASSLPGFGAYEQY
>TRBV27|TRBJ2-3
ASSPAGGLGDTQY
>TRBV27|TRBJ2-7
ASSLSFGENSYEQY
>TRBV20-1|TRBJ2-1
SGGENEQF
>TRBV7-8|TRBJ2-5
ASSPHQNKRSQY
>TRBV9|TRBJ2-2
ASSVPPGELF
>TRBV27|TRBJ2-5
ASSPAYWETQY
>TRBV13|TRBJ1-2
ASSLGPPTTGVLGYT
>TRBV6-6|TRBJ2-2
ASSLSLYGELF
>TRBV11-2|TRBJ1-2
ASSPDSYYVDYT
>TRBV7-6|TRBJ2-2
ASSLWGNRKDTGELF
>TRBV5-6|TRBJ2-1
ASSFLDTSGVFSEQF
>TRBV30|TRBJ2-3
AWSDGASGSPTDTQY
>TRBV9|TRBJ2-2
ASSVDTPGELF
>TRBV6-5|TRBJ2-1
ASSISGGAWNEQF
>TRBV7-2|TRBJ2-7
ASSELQAYEQY
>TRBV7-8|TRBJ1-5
ASSLADPNQPQH